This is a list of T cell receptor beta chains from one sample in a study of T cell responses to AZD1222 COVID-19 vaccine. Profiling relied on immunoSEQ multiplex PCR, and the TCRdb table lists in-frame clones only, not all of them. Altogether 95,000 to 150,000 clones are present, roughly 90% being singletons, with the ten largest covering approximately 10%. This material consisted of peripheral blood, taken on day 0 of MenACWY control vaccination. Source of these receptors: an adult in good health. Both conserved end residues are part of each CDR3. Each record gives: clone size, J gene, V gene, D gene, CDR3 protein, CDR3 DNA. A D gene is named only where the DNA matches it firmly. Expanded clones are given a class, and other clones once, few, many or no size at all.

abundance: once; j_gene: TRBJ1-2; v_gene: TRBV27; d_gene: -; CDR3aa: CASSSSSGTAYNYGYTF; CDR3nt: TGTGCCAGCAGTTCATCGTCCGGGACCGCTTACAACTATGGCTACACCTTC
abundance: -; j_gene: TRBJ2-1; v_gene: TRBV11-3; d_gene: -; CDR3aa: CASSLESRGEQFF; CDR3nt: TGTGCCAGCAGCTTGGAGTCAAGGGGTGAGCAGTTCTTC
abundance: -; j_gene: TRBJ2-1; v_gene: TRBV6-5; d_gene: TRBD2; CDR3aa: CASGPLAGGSNEQFF; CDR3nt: TGTGCCTCCGGCCCGCTAGCGGGAGGTTCTAATGAGCAGTTCTTC
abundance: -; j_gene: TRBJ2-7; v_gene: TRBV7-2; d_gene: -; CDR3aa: CASSLSYEQYF; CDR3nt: TGTGCCAGCAGCCTCTCCTACGAGCAGTACTTC
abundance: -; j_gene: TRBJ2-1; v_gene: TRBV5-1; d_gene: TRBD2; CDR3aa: CASSFLAGDYNEQFF; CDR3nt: TGCGCCAGCAGCTTTCTAGCGGGGGACTACAATGAGCAGTTCTTC
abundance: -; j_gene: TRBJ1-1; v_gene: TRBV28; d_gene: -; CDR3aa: CASSLHQASNTEAFF; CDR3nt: TGTGCCAGCAGTTTGCATCAGGCCTCGAACACTGAAGCTTTCTTT
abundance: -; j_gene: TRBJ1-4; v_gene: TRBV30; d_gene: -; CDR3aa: CAWGRQATNEKLFF; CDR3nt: TGTGCCTGGGGTCGGCAAGCCACTAATGAAAAACTGTTTTTT
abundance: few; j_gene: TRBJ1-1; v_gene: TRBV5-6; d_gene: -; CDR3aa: CASSYRRTNTEAFF; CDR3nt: TGTGCCAGCAGCTACAGGAGAACGAACACTGAAGCTTTCTTT
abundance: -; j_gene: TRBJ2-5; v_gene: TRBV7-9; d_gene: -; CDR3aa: CASSLLQGQETQYF; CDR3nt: TGTGCCAGCAGCTTGCTACAGGGACAAGAGACCCAGTACTTC
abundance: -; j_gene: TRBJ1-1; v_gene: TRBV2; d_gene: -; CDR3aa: CASSEGGVNTEAFF; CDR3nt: TGTGCCAGCAGTGAAGGGGGGGTCAACACTGAAGCTTTCTTT
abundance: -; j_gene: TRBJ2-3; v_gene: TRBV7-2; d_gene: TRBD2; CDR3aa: CASSFRAGGGADTQYF; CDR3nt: TGTGCCAGCAGCTTCCGCGCGGGAGGGGGGGCAGATACGCAGTATTTT
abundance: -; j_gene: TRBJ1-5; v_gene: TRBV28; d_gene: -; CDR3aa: CASSFDRQGWQPQHF; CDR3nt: TGTGCCAGCAGTTTTGATCGCCAGGGTTGGCAGCCCCAGCATTTT
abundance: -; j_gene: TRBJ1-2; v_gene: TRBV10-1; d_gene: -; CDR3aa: CASSEKGPWGYTF; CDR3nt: TGCGCCAGCAGTGAAAAGGGGCCTTGGGGCTACACCTTC
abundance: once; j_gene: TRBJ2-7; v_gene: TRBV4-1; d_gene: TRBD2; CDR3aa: CASSPQTSGSNFEQYF; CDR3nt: TGCGCCAGCAGTCCCCAGACTAGCGGGAGTAACTTCGAGCAGTACTTC
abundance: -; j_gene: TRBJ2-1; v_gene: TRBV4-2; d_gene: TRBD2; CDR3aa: CASSQSRGGGYNEQFF; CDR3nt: TGTGCCAGCAGCCAAAGTCGGGGGGGCGGATACAATGAGCAGTTCTTC
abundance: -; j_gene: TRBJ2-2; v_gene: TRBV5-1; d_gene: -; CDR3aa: CASSLVGREWELFF; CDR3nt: TGCGCCAGCAGCTTGGTTGGCCGGGAATGGGAGCTGTTTTTT
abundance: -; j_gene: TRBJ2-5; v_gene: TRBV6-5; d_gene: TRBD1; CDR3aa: CASSGPGGGETQYF; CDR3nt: TGTGCCAGCAGCGGCCCAGGGGGCGGAGAGACCCAGTACTTC
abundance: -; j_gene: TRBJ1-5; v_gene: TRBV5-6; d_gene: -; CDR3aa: CASSFGEIQPQHF; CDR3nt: TGTGCCAGCAGCTTCGGGGAGATCCAGCCCCAGCATTTT
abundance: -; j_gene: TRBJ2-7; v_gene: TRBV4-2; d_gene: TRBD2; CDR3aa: CASSQPVGTSGVEQYF; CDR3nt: TGTGCCAGCAGCCAGCCTGTAGGGACTAGCGGGGTCGAGCAGTACTTC
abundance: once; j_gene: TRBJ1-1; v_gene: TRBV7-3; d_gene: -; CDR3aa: CASSPPGGREAFF; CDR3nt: TGTGCCAGCAGCCCCCCCGGAGGGCGTGAAGCTTTCTTT
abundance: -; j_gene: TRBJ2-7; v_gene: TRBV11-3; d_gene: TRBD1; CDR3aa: CASSRTGGYEQYF; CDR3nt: TGTGCCAGCAGCAGGACAGGGGGCTACGAGCAGTACTTC
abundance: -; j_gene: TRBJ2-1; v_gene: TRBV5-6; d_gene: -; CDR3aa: CASSISLARSYNEQFF; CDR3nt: TGTGCCAGCAGCATCTCGCTAGCCCGCTCCTACAATGAGCAGTTCTTC
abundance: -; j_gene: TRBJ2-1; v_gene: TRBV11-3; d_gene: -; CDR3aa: CASSPRVLNNEQFF; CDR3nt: TGTGCCAGCAGCCCGCGGGTCCTCAACAATGAGCAGTTCTTC
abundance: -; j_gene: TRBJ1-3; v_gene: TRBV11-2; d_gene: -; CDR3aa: CASSFNLAGNTIYF; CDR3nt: TGTGCCAGCAGCTTTAACCTGGCTGGAAACACCATATATTTT
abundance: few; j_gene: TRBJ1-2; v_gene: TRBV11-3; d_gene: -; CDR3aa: CASSLMRGNYTF; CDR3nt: TGTGCCAGCAGCTTGATGCGAGGCAACTACACCTTC
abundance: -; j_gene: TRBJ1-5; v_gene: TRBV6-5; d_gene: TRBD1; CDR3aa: CASSRDRDQPQHF; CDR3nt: TGTGCCAGCAGTCGGGACAGGGACCAGCCCCAGCATTTT
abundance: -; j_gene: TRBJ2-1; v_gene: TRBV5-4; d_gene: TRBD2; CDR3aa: CASSLGYGREGYNEQFF; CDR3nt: TGTGCCAGCAGCTTAGGGTACGGTCGGGAGGGCTACAATGAGCAGTTCTTC